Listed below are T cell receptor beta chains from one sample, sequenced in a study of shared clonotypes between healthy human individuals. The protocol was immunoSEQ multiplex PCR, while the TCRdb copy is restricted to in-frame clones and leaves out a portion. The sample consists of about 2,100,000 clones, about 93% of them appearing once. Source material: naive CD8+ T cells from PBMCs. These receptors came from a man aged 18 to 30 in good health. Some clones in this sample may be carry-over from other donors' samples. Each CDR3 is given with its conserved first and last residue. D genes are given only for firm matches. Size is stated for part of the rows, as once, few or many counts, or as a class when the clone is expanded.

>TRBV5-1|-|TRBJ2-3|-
CASSPRGGSTDTQYF
TGCGCCAGCAGCCCCAGGGGAGGAAGCACAGATACGCAGTATTTT
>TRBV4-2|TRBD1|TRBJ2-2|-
CASSPLDRANTGELFF
TGTGCCAGCAGCCCACTGGACAGGGCTAACACCGGGGAGCTGTTTTTT
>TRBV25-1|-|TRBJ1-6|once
CASSEFENSPLHF
TGTGCCAGCAGTGAATTTGAGAATTCACCCCTCCACTTT
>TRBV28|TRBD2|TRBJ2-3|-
CASSGGLAGSTDTQYF
TGTGCCAGCAGCGGGGGACTAGCGGGGTCCACAGATACGCAGTATTTT
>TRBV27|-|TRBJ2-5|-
CASRDGLGETQYF
TGTGCCAGCAGGGACGGTCTAGGGGAGACCCAGTACTTC
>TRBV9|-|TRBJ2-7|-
CASSGTGTSYEQYF
TGTGCCAGCAGCGGAACCGGGACCAGCTACGAGCAGTACTTC
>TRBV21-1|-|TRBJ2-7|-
CASSKVKVGYEQYF
TGTGCCAGCAGCAAGGTTAAGGTGGGATACGAGCAGTACTTC
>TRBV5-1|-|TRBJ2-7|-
CASSSGTIGSYEQYF
TGCGCCAGCAGCAGCGGGACAATTGGTTCCTACGAGCAGTACTTC
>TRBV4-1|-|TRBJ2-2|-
CASSLQVGDTGELFF
TGCGCCAGCAGCCTCCAGGTCGGGGACACCGGGGAGCTGTTTTTT
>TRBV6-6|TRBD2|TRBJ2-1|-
CASSSREGYNEQFF
TGTGCCAGCAGTTCACGGGAGGGGTACAATGAGCAGTTCTTC
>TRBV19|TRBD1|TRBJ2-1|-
CASSIILRGTKYNEQFF
TGTGCCAGTAGTATCATCCTCAGGGGGACGAAATACAATGAGCAGTTCTTC
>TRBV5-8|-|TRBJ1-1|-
CASSPNPWVNTEAFF
TGTGCCAGCAGTCCAAATCCTTGGGTGAACACTGAAGCTTTCTTT
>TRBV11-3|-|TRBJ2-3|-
CASSLDLGDTQYF
TGTGCCAGCAGCTTAGATTTGGGAGATACGCAGTATTTT
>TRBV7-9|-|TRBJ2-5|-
CASSLGWRDHQETQYF
TGTGCCAGCAGCTTAGGTTGGCGGGATCACCAAGAGACCCAGTACTTC
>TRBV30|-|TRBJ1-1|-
CAWSVLGLNTEAFF
TGTGCCTGGAGTGTACTAGGGCTTAACACTGAAGCTTTCTTT
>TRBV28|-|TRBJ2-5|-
CASSLPRDFDEETQYF
TGTGCCAGCAGTTTACCCCGGGACTTCGACGAGGAGACCCAGTACTTC
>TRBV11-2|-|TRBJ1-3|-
CASSLALDRRLGNTIYF
TGTGCCAGCAGCTTAGCCCTGGACCGCCGTCTTGGAAACACCATATATTTT
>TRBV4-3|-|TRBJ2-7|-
CASSQELLGDEQYF
TGCGCCAGCAGCCAAGAATTATTGGGGGACGAGCAGTACTTC
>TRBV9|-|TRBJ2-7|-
CASSVRDSDSYEQYF
TGTGCCAGCAGCGTCCGGGACTCCGACTCCTACGAGCAGTACTTC
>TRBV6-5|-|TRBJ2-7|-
CASKNRDTVLYEQYF
TGTGCCAGCAAGAACCGGGACACGGTCCTCTACGAGCAGTACTTC
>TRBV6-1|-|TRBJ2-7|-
CASSEGRPAYEQYF
TGTGCCAGCAGTGAGGGCCGTCCAGCCTACGAGCAGTACTTC
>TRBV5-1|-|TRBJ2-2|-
CASSLDGSSGGELFF
TGCGCCAGCAGCTTGGACGGGAGTTCTGGCGGGGAGCTGTTTTTT
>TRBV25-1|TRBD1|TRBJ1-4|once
CASSRDRDF
TGTGCCAGCAGCCGGGACAGGGATTTT
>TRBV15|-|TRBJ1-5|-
CATSRDYSWSIGTENQPQHF
TGTGCCACCAGCAGAGATTATTCATGGTCGATCGGGACCGAGAATCAGCCCCAGCATTTT
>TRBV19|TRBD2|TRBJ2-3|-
CASRKLAKHTDTQYF
TGTGCCAGTAGGAAACTAGCGAAACACACAGATACGCAGTATTTT
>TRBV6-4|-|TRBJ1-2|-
CASSDLGSGYTF
TGTGCCAGCAGTGATCTAGGATCGGGCTACACCTTC
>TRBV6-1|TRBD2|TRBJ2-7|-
CASRTSGSYEQYF
TGTGCCAGCAGGACTAGCGGATCCTACGAGCAGTACTTC
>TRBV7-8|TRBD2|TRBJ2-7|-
CASSSPELAGDAYEQYF
TGTGCCAGCAGCTCCCCGGAGCTAGCGGGAGATGCCTACGAGCAGTACTTC
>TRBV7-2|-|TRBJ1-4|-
CASSLVRFPVGEKLFF
TGTGCCAGCAGCTTAGTTCGCTTCCCAGTGGGAGAAAAACTGTTTTTT
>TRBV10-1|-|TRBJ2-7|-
CASSDSGLRDEQYF
TGCGCCAGCAGTGATTCCGGGCTGCGGGACGAGCAGTACTTC
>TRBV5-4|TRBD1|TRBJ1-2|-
CASALGQGAISGYTF
TGTGCCAGCGCCCTGGGGCAGGGGGCGATCTCTGGCTACACCTTC
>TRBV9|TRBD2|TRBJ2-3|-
CASSVSGRSTDTQYF
TGTGCCAGCAGCGTTAGCGGGAGGAGCACAGATACGCAGTATTTT
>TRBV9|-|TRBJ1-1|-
CASSPEGGTEAFF
TGTGCCAGCAGCCCCGAGGGGGGGACTGAAGCTTTCTTT
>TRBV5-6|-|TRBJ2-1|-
CASSLGAYNEQFF
TGTGCCAGCAGCTTGGGAGCGTACAATGAGCAGTTCTTC
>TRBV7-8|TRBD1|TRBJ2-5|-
CASSLTQTGIETQYF
TGTGCCAGCAGCTTAACCCAGACAGGGATTGAGACCCAGTACTTC
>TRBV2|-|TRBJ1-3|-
CASKGGTGNTIYF
TGTGCCAGCAAGGGGGGTACTGGAAACACCATATATTTT
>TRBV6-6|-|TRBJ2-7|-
CASSQTGNDEQYF
TGTGCCAGCAGTCAAACAGGGAACGACGAGCAGTACTTC
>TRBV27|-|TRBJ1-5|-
CASSFVGARQPQHF
TGTGCCAGCAGTTTTGTGGGGGCGAGGCAGCCCCAGCATTTT
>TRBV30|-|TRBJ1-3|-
CAWGWAGAGNTIYF
TGTGCCTGGGGGTGGGCGGGCGCTGGAAACACCATATATTTT
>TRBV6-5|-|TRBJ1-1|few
CASSYNPSGDEAFF
TGTGCCAGCAGTTACAACCCCAGTGGGGATGAAGCTTTCTTT
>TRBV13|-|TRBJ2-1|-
CASSPKVGGGLEQFF
TGTGCCAGCAGCCCAAAGGTGGGAGGGGGCTTGGAGCAGTTCTTC